Listed below are T cell receptor beta chains from one sample, sequenced in a study of identical twins. One entry per CDR3 protein, called by TCRdb with MiXCR from the 5' RACE reads. Of 600,000 to 700,000 distinct CDR3 sequences listed, around 21% were seen once; the top ten hold roughly 4%. The sample was also reused in another study, on T cells expressing NK-cell markers.

Material for sequencing was PBMCs. Receptor source: a woman aged 18-35 years in good health. Both conserved end residues are part of each CDR3. D genes are given only for firm matches. For some rows the clone size is stated as once, few or many, or as a class when expanded; others skip it.

cdr3_nt cdr3_aa j_call v_call d_call clone_size
TGTGCCAGCAGCCCCTCGTTCTTTAACAATGAGCAGTTCTTC CASSPSFFNNEQFF TRBJ2-1 TRBV7-9 - -
TGTGCCAGCAGCTTTGGACGGACAACTTACGAGCAGTACTTC CASSFGRTTYEQYF TRBJ2-7 TRBV7-2 - few
TGTGCCAGCAGCTCCCAGGGGGGCGGTGAGACCCAGTACTTC CASSSQGGGETQYF TRBJ2-5 TRBV7-2 - few
TGCAGTGCTAGAGGATCCACCTACAATGAGCAGTTCTTC CSARGSTYNEQFF TRBJ2-1 TRBV20-1 - -
TGTGCCAGCAGCTTGGCGACTAGCGGGAGGTTTTATGAGCAGTTCTTC CASSLATSGRFYEQFF TRBJ2-1 TRBV5-5 TRBD2 many
TGTGCCAGCAGTTCCGACGATAATACGCAGTATTTT CASSSDDNTQYF TRBJ2-3 TRBV7-7 - -
TGTGCCAGCAGCCGACGGGACTCCCCCTACGAGCAGTACTTC CASSRRDSPYEQYF TRBJ2-7 TRBV5-6 - -
TGCGCCAGCAGCTTGTCGCCAGGGGCTTCCTACGAGCAGTACTTC CASSLSPGASYEQYF TRBJ2-7 TRBV5-1 - few
TGCAGTGCTAGAGAAGGACTAGGGTACTATGAGCAGTTCTTC CSAREGLGYYEQFF TRBJ2-1 TRBV20-1 TRBD2 -
TGCGCCAGCAGCCAAGATCAAGGGGGGGCGACAGATACGCAGTATTTT CASSQDQGGATDTQYF TRBJ2-3 TRBV4-3 - few
TGTGCCAGCTCACCCGGACTCGGGACGCGGAGGGGAACAGATACGCAGTATTTT CASSPGLGTRRGTDTQYF TRBJ2-3 TRBV18 - many
TGCGCCAGCAGCAGGACACCTCCCGATTCACCCCTCCACTTT CASSRTPPDSPLHF TRBJ1-6 TRBV5-1 - -
TGCAGTGCCAGAGGGGTGGGGGGCCGTAGCACAGATACGCAGTATTTT CSARGVGGRSTDTQYF TRBJ2-3 TRBV20-1 - -
TGCAGTGCTAGGGATTGGACTAGCGCGGCCGTCGGGAGATACAATGAGCAGTTCTTC CSARDWTSAAVGRYNEQFF TRBJ2-1 TRBV20-1 TRBD2 few
TGTGCCAGCAGTCCGGTAGCGGAAAACTACGAGCAGTACTTC CASSPVAENYEQYF TRBJ2-7 TRBV12-3/TRBV12-4 - -
TGTGCCAGCGGGTCCTTTCCCTTCTTT CASGSFPFF TRBJ1-1 TRBV28 - many
TGCGCCAGCAGCTTGGAACAGGGTTGGAATGAGCAGTTCTTC CASSLEQGWNEQFF TRBJ2-1 TRBV5-1 - -
TGTGCCATCAGTGATGTCGACCAAGAGACCCAGTACTTC CAISDVDQETQYF TRBJ2-5 TRBV10-3 - -
TGTGCCAGCAGCTCACCCTCCCTGCCCCGGGAAGTAGCGGGAGCCTACAATGAGCAGTTCTTC CASSSPSLPREVAGAYNEQFF TRBJ2-1 TRBV11-2 TRBD2 -
TGTGCCAGCAGCTTAGGTGGCAGTAATTCACCCCTCCACTTT CASSLGGSNSPLHF TRBJ1-6 TRBV7-9 - few
TGTGCCAGCAGCGTAGCAGGGGGCACCGAGACCCAGTACTTC CASSVAGGTETQYF TRBJ2-5 TRBV9 TRBD1 few
TGCAGTGCTGAGGGACAGGGGCACGGTGAGCAGTTCTTC CSAEGQGHGEQFF TRBJ2-1 TRBV20-1 TRBD1 few
TGTGCCAGCAGCTTTGCAAGACTCTCCTACAATGAGCAGTTCTTC CASSFARLSYNEQFF TRBJ2-1 TRBV7-2 - -
TGTGCCAGCAGTTTTAGGGGCATTTCTTCCTACGAGCAGTACTTC CASSFRGISSYEQYF TRBJ2-7 TRBV28 - -
TGTGCCAGCAGCTTAGATCTGGGCTACGAGCAGTACTTC CASSLDLGYEQYF TRBJ2-7 TRBV7-2 - many
TGTACCAGCAGTTTAGCGGGAACTGAAGCTTTCTTT CTSSLAGTEAFF TRBJ1-1 TRBV12-3/TRBV12-4 - -
TGTGCCACCGGAAGGGTGGGCACTGAAGCTTTCTTT CATGRVGTEAFF TRBJ1-1 TRBV12-3/TRBV12-4 - -
TGTGCCAGCAGTTACGGGGCGGGAGAAGATACGCAGTATTTT CASSYGAGEDTQYF TRBJ2-3 TRBV6-5 TRBD2 few
TGCAGCGTTGAGACCCTCGGGGCTAGCTACGAGCAGTACTTC CSVETLGASYEQYF TRBJ2-7 TRBV29-1 - -
TGCAGTGCTAGAGTCCAGGCCACAGATACGCAGTATTTT CSARVQATDTQYF TRBJ2-3 TRBV20-1 - -
TGCAGTGCTAGGCACCTCACTAGCGCTAGCTCCTACAATGAGCAGTTCTTC CSARHLTSASSYNEQFF TRBJ2-1 TRBV20-1 TRBD2 few
TGCAGTGCTATCCCCTTTGGTCGCTCCTACAATGAGCAGTTCTTC CSAIPFGRSYNEQFF TRBJ2-1 TRBV20-1 - many
TGTGCCAGCAGTTTTAGATTAGGGCAGTACTTC CASSFRLGQYF TRBJ2-7 TRBV12-3/TRBV12-4 - -
TGTGCCAGCTCACCGGGGGTTCATGAGCAGTTCTTC CASSPGVHEQFF TRBJ2-1 TRBV18 - few
TGTGCCAGCAGCCCAACCCCGGACAGGGCGCCCTACGAGCAGTACTTC CASSPTPDRAPYEQYF TRBJ2-7 TRBV12-3/TRBV12-4 TRBD1 few
TGTGCCAGCACCACTAGCCCTAGCACAGATACGCAGTATTTT CASTTSPSTDTQYF TRBJ2-3 TRBV6-1 - few
TGTGCCACCAGCAGAGATCGGTGGGACAGAGAAATTACGCTCAGCACAGATACGCAGTATTTT CATSRDRWDREITLSTDTQYF TRBJ2-3 TRBV15 TRBD1 -
TGTGCCAGCAGCTCAGAACGGACGGCCCGACCAGATACGCAGTATTTT CASSSERTARPDTQYF TRBJ2-3 TRBV7-3 - many
TGCAGTGCTAGAGATCCCGGGACTAGCGTAAGATACGAGCAGTACTTC CSARDPGTSVRYEQYF TRBJ2-7 TRBV20-1 TRBD2 -
TGTGCCAGCAGTTCGGGAGGACCCATACACGAGCAGTACTTC CASSSGGPIHEQYF TRBJ2-7 TRBV6-5 TRBD2 -
TGCAGTGCTGTCAAAAGCAATCAGCCCCAGCATTTT CSAVKSNQPQHF TRBJ1-5 TRBV20-1 - few
TGCAGGGGCCAGGCCCCGGGCCTAGCGGGAGGAGGCACCGGGGAGCTGTTTTTT CRGQAPGLAGGGTGELFF TRBJ2-2 TRBV20-1 TRBD2 -
TGTGCCAGTTACAAACCGGGGGGCACGCAGTTCTTC CASYKPGGTQFF TRBJ2-1 TRBV6-5 - -
TGTGCCAGCAGCTTTCAGGGAAACTCCTACGAGCAGTACTTC CASSFQGNSYEQYF TRBJ2-7 TRBV7-8 - few
TGTGCCAGCTCTATCGACACCCCCTACGAGCAGTACTTC CASSIDTPYEQYF TRBJ2-7 TRBV18 - few
TGTGCCAGCAGTTTGCAGCCCAATCAGCCCCAGCATTTT CASSLQPNQPQHF TRBJ1-5 TRBV27 - -
TGCAGTGCTAAGGAGAACTATGGCTACACCTTC CSAKENYGYTF TRBJ1-2 TRBV20-1 - many